These T cell receptor beta chains were read from a single sample in a study of shared clonotypes between healthy human individuals. This table comes from immunoSEQ multiplex PCR, and its TCRdb copy is limited to in-frame clones, with some not included. The sample lists approximately 500,000 clones; 70% to 80% were seen once. The sequenced material came from PBMCs. The receptor source for this set is a woman aged 35 to 49 in good health. Some clones in this sample may be carry-over from other donors' samples. CDR3s include the opening cysteine and the closing phenylalanine or tryptophan. D genes are given only for firm matches. Not all rows give a size; the values are once, few, many and, for expanded clones, a class.

clone size: NA; J gene: TRBJ2-5; CDR3 length: 13; D gene: NA; V gene: TRBV13; CDR3 protein: CASSLGRGETQYF; CDR3 DNA: TGTGCCAGCAGCTTAGGCAGGGGAGAGACCCAGTACTTC
clone size: NA; J gene: TRBJ1-2; CDR3 length: 14; D gene: TRBD1; V gene: TRBV5-4; CDR3 protein: CASSSPDRDYGYTF; CDR3 DNA: TGTGCCAGCAGCTCCCCCGACAGGGACTATGGCTACACCTTC
clone size: few; J gene: TRBJ2-7; CDR3 length: 15; D gene: NA; V gene: TRBV6-1; CDR3 protein: CASSEDNGSSYEQYF; CDR3 DNA: TGTGCCAGCAGTGAAGATAACGGGAGCTCCTACGAGCAGTACTTC
clone size: NA; J gene: TRBJ1-5; CDR3 length: 14; D gene: TRBD1; V gene: TRBV27; CDR3 protein: CASSRDRLNQPQHF; CDR3 DNA: TGTGCCAGCTCAAGGGACAGGTTAAATCAGCCCCAGCATTTT
clone size: NA; J gene: TRBJ2-3; CDR3 length: 15; D gene: NA; V gene: TRBV21-1; CDR3 protein: CASSGCGASCGTQYF; CDR3 DNA: TGTGCCAGCAGCGGATGTGGGGCCTCCTGTGGTACGCAGTATTTT
clone size: NA; J gene: TRBJ2-2; CDR3 length: 13; D gene: NA; V gene: TRBV4-1; CDR3 protein: CASSQVHTGELFF; CDR3 DNA: TGCGCCAGCAGCCAAGTGCACACCGGGGAGCTGTTTTTT
clone size: NA; J gene: TRBJ2-2; CDR3 length: 15; D gene: TRBD2; V gene: TRBV7-8; CDR3 protein: CASSPARGVTGELFF; CDR3 DNA: TGTGCCAGCAGCCCAGCACGGGGGGTCACCGGGGAGCTGTTTTTT
clone size: NA; J gene: TRBJ2-7; CDR3 length: 16; D gene: TRBD2; V gene: TRBV2; CDR3 protein: CASGLGASGGTYEQYF; CDR3 DNA: TGTGCCAGCGGTTTGGGCGCTAGCGGGGGGACCTACGAGCAGTACTTC
clone size: NA; J gene: TRBJ2-7; CDR3 length: 13; D gene: NA; V gene: TRBV7-2; CDR3 protein: CASSTGPLGEQYF; CDR3 DNA: TGTGCCAGCAGCACGGGACCGCTAGGCGAGCAGTACTTC
clone size: NA; J gene: TRBJ2-7; CDR3 length: 13; D gene: NA; V gene: TRBV11-2; CDR3 protein: CASSLVGTYEQYF; CDR3 DNA: TGTGCCAGCAGCTTAGTAGGGACCTACGAGCAGTACTTC
clone size: NA; J gene: TRBJ1-1; CDR3 length: 15; D gene: NA; V gene: TRBV18; CDR3 protein: CASSPQRHLNTEAFF; CDR3 DNA: TGTGCCAGCTCACCCCAGAGGCACTTGAACACTGAAGCTTTCTTT
clone size: NA; J gene: TRBJ2-7; CDR3 length: 16; D gene: NA; V gene: TRBV30; CDR3 protein: CAWSAFPVSRGSEQYF; CDR3 DNA: TGTGCCTGGAGCGCCTTCCCCGTCTCGCGGGGCAGCGAGCAGTACTTC
clone size: once; J gene: TRBJ2-1; CDR3 length: 14; D gene: NA; V gene: TRBV9; CDR3 protein: CASSVGDPYNEQFF; CDR3 DNA: TGTGCCAGCAGCGTCGGGGACCCCTACAATGAGCAGTTCTTC
clone size: once; J gene: TRBJ2-7; CDR3 length: 15; D gene: TRBD2; V gene: TRBV2; CDR3 protein: CASSPLAGGAYEQYF; CDR3 DNA: TGTGCCAGCAGCCCTCTAGCGGGAGGTGCCTACGAGCAGTACTTC
clone size: few; J gene: TRBJ1-1; CDR3 length: 12; D gene: NA; V gene: TRBV28; CDR3 protein: CASSRGWFGAFF; CDR3 DNA: TGTGCCAGCAGCCGTGGATGGTTTGGGGCTTTCTTT
clone size: NA; J gene: TRBJ2-2; CDR3 length: 17; D gene: NA; V gene: TRBV27; CDR3 protein: CASSLGRQPPYTGELFF; CDR3 DNA: TGTGCCAGCAGTTTAGGTCGGCAGCCACCATACACCGGGGAGCTGTTTTTT
clone size: NA; J gene: TRBJ2-3; CDR3 length: 15; D gene: NA; V gene: TRBV2; CDR3 protein: CASSEGQLSTDTQYF; CDR3 DNA: TGTGCCAGCAGTGAAGGGCAGTTGAGCACAGATACGCAGTATTTT
clone size: few; J gene: TRBJ1-4; CDR3 length: 13; D gene: NA; V gene: TRBV19; CDR3 protein: CASSPTGRFKLFF; CDR3 DNA: TGTGCCAGTAGTCCTACGGGGCGATTTAAACTGTTTTTT
clone size: NA; J gene: TRBJ2-7; CDR3 length: 13; D gene: NA; V gene: TRBV10-3; CDR3 protein: CAISERASYEQYF; CDR3 DNA: TGTGCCATCAGTGAAAGAGCGTCCTACGAGCAGTACTTC
clone size: NA; J gene: TRBJ1-4; CDR3 length: 15; D gene: NA; V gene: TRBV27; CDR3 protein: CASSLNYATNEKLFF; CDR3 DNA: TGTGCCAGCAGTTTGAACTACGCAACTAATGAAAAACTGTTTTTT
clone size: NA; J gene: TRBJ1-6; CDR3 length: 18; D gene: NA; V gene: TRBV4-2; CDR3 protein: CASSQDEGASSYNSPLHF; CDR3 DNA: TGTGCCAGCAGCCAAGACGAAGGCGCGAGCTCCTATAATTCACCCCTCCACTTT
clone size: NA; J gene: TRBJ1-4; CDR3 length: 14; D gene: TRBD1; V gene: TRBV5-1; CDR3 protein: CASRETGAYEKLFF; CDR3 DNA: TGCGCCAGCCGCGAAACAGGGGCGTATGAAAAACTGTTTTTT
clone size: few; J gene: TRBJ1-6; CDR3 length: 13; D gene: NA; V gene: TRBV5-1; CDR3 protein: CASCMDYNSPLHF; CDR3 DNA: TGCGCCAGCTGTATGGACTATAATTCACCCCTCCACTTT
clone size: NA; J gene: TRBJ2-5; CDR3 length: 14; D gene: TRBD2; V gene: TRBV6-1; CDR3 protein: CASREGRAGETQYF; CDR3 DNA: TGTGCCAGCAGGGAAGGGAGGGCCGGAGAGACCCAGTACTTC
clone size: NA; J gene: TRBJ2-3; CDR3 length: 15; D gene: NA; V gene: TRBV28; CDR3 protein: CASSWAVLSTDTQYF; CDR3 DNA: TGTGCCAGCAGTTGGGCAGTCCTTAGCACAGATACGCAGTATTTT
clone size: NA; J gene: TRBJ2-7; CDR3 length: 14; D gene: TRBD1; V gene: TRBV7-9; CDR3 protein: CASSAGTGRDEQYF; CDR3 DNA: TGTGCCAGCAGCGCCGGGACAGGGAGAGACGAGCAGTACTTC
clone size: NA; J gene: TRBJ2-7; CDR3 length: 14; D gene: TRBD1; V gene: TRBV5-1; CDR3 protein: CASSLQGALGEQYF; CDR3 DNA: TGCGCCAGCAGCTTGCAGGGGGCACTGGGGGAGCAGTACTTC
clone size: NA; J gene: TRBJ1-5; CDR3 length: 16; D gene: NA; V gene: TRBV2; CDR3 protein: CASSELGAYSNQPQHF; CDR3 DNA: TGTGCCAGCAGTGAGTTGGGAGCGTATAGCAATCAGCCCCAGCATTTT
clone size: NA; J gene: TRBJ2-7; CDR3 length: 15; D gene: NA; V gene: TRBV7-2; CDR3 protein: CASSPGPLLVHEQYF; CDR3 DNA: TGTGCCAGCAGCCCCGGCCCGTTGCTAGTCCACGAGCAGTACTTC
clone size: NA; J gene: TRBJ1-4; CDR3 length: 16; D gene: TRBD1; V gene: TRBV30; CDR3 protein: CAWRARPGQNNEKLFF; CDR3 DNA: TGTGCCTGGAGGGCAAGACCGGGACAGAACAATGAAAAACTGTTTTTT
clone size: NA; J gene: TRBJ2-5; CDR3 length: 15; D gene: NA; V gene: TRBV14; CDR3 protein: CASSQGGFAQETQYF; CDR3 DNA: TGTGCCAGCAGCCAAGGGGGATTTGCGCAAGAGACCCAGTACTTC
clone size: once; J gene: TRBJ2-1; CDR3 length: 16; D gene: NA; V gene: TRBV9; CDR3 protein: CASSVRAESSYNEQFF; CDR3 DNA: TGTGCCAGCAGCGTAAGGGCGGAAAGCTCCTACAATGAGCAGTTCTTC
clone size: once; J gene: TRBJ2-7; CDR3 length: 11; D gene: NA; V gene: TRBV29-1; CDR3 protein: CSVSSSYEQYF; CDR3 DNA: TGCAGCGTTTCGAGCTCCTACGAGCAGTACTTC
clone size: NA; J gene: TRBJ2-2; CDR3 length: 16; D gene: NA; V gene: TRBV10-3; CDR3 protein: CAISDSQVRRSGELFF; CDR3 DNA: TGTGCCATCAGTGATTCCCAGGTCCGAAGGTCCGGGGAGCTGTTTTTT
clone size: NA; J gene: TRBJ1-6; CDR3 length: 13; D gene: NA; V gene: TRBV2; CDR3 protein: CASTQGAGSPLHF; CDR3 DNA: TGTGCCAGCACACAGGGAGCGGGTTCACCCCTCCACTTT
clone size: NA; J gene: TRBJ1-4; CDR3 length: 14; D gene: NA; V gene: TRBV2; CDR3 protein: CASSWGQSNEKLFF; CDR3 DNA: TGTGCCAGCAGTTGGGGCCAGTCTAATGAAAAACTGTTTTTT
clone size: NA; J gene: TRBJ2-7; CDR3 length: 12; D gene: TRBD1; V gene: TRBV27; CDR3 protein: CASKGAGYEQYF; CDR3 DNA: TGTGCCAGCAAGGGGGCGGGTTACGAGCAGTACTTC
clone size: NA; J gene: TRBJ2-3; CDR3 length: 11; D gene: NA; V gene: TRBV6-5; CDR3 protein: CASSYADTQYF; CDR3 DNA: TGTGCCAGCAGTTACGCGGATACGCAGTATTTT
clone size: NA; J gene: TRBJ2-3; CDR3 length: 14; D gene: NA; V gene: TRBV5-1; CDR3 protein: CASSLGGYTDTQYF; CDR3 DNA: TGCGCCAGCAGCTTGGGGGGTTACACAGATACGCAGTATTTT
clone size: once; J gene: TRBJ2-1; CDR3 length: 16; D gene: TRBD2; V gene: TRBV28; CDR3 protein: CASSSRTSGIWNEQFF; CDR3 DNA: TGTGCCAGCAGTTCACGCACTAGCGGGATTTGGAATGAGCAGTTCTTC
clone size: NA; J gene: TRBJ2-1; CDR3 length: 12; D gene: NA; V gene: TRBV7-6; CDR3 protein: CASSLVHHEQFF; CDR3 DNA: TGTGCCAGCAGCTTAGTGCATCATGAGCAGTTCTTC
clone size: many; J gene: TRBJ1-2; CDR3 length: 14; D gene: NA; V gene: TRBV5-4; CDR3 protein: CASSGKTGISGYTF; CDR3 DNA: TGTGCCAGCAGCGGTAAGACAGGAATAAGCGGCTACACCTTC
clone size: NA; J gene: TRBJ1-6; CDR3 length: 15; D gene: NA; V gene: TRBV30; CDR3 protein: CAWTGRTRINSPLHF; CDR3 DNA: TGTGCCTGGACAGGGCGGACAAGAATTAATTCACCCCTCCACTTT
clone size: NA; J gene: TRBJ2-1; CDR3 length: 12; D gene: NA; V gene: TRBV7-2; CDR3 protein: CASSFVRTEQFF; CDR3 DNA: TGTGCCAGCAGCTTTGTCAGGACAGAGCAGTTCTTC
clone size: NA; J gene: TRBJ2-5; CDR3 length: 14; D gene: NA; V gene: TRBV6-1; CDR3 protein: CASSPPDRQETQYF; CDR3 DNA: TGTGCCAGCAGCCCCCCGGACAGACAAGAGACCCAGTACTTC
clone size: NA; J gene: TRBJ2-3; CDR3 length: 14; D gene: TRBD2; V gene: TRBV6-1; CDR3 protein: CASTAGGPADTQYF; CDR3 DNA: TGTGCCAGCACGGCGGGAGGGCCGGCAGATACGCAGTATTTT
clone size: NA; J gene: TRBJ2-7; CDR3 length: 14; D gene: TRBD1; V gene: TRBV7-2; CDR3 protein: CASSSRDRVYEQYF; CDR3 DNA: TGTGCCAGCAGCTCCCGGGACAGGGTTTACGAGCAGTACTTC
clone size: once; J gene: TRBJ2-3; CDR3 length: 18; D gene: TRBD1; V gene: TRBV27; CDR3 protein: CASSHLKPWDRLTDTQYF; CDR3 DNA: TGTGCCAGCAGTCATTTAAAGCCCTGGGACAGGCTAACAGATACGCAGTATTTT
clone size: NA; J gene: TRBJ1-5; CDR3 length: 16; D gene: NA; V gene: TRBV28; CDR3 protein: CASSLQGSPSNQPQHF; CDR3 DNA: TGTGCCAGCAGTCTACAGGGCTCCCCTAGCAATCAGCCCCAGCATTTT
clone size: NA; J gene: TRBJ2-1; CDR3 length: 14; D gene: NA; V gene: TRBV2; CDR3 protein: CASRTPQRGYEQFF; CDR3 DNA: TGTGCCAGCAGGACCCCCCAGAGGGGGTATGAGCAGTTCTTC
clone size: NA; J gene: TRBJ2-3; CDR3 length: 17; D gene: NA; V gene: TRBV6-1; CDR3 protein: CASSEAWAGTFPDTQYF; CDR3 DNA: TGTGCCAGCAGTGAAGCCTGGGCGGGCACGTTCCCAGATACGCAGTATTTT
clone size: NA; J gene: TRBJ1-2; CDR3 length: 15; D gene: NA; V gene: TRBV19; CDR3 protein: CASSAQQGSAYGYTF; CDR3 DNA: TGTGCCAGTAGTGCCCAACAGGGAAGTGCCTATGGCTACACCTTC
clone size: many; J gene: TRBJ2-1; CDR3 length: 16; D gene: NA; V gene: TRBV4-3; CDR3 protein: CASSQEETIPYNEQFF; CDR3 DNA: TGCGCCAGCAGCCAAGAAGAGACTATACCCTACAATGAGCAGTTCTTC
clone size: few; J gene: TRBJ2-5; CDR3 length: 15; D gene: TRBD2; V gene: TRBV7-2; CDR3 protein: CASSPASGIQETQYF; CDR3 DNA: TGTGCCAGCAGCCCTGCTAGCGGGATCCAAGAGACCCAGTACTTC
clone size: NA; J gene: TRBJ1-1; CDR3 length: 19; D gene: TRBD1; V gene: TRBV13; CDR3 protein: CASSPGGLTGDWVGTEAFF; CDR3 DNA: TGTGCCAGCAGCCCCGGAGGACTCACAGGGGATTGGGTAGGCACTGAAGCTTTCTTT
clone size: NA; J gene: TRBJ2-7; CDR3 length: 13; D gene: NA; V gene: TRBV28; CDR3 protein: CASSLARHYEQYF; CDR3 DNA: TGTGCCAGCAGTTTAGCGAGGCACTACGAGCAGTACTTC
clone size: NA; J gene: TRBJ2-7; CDR3 length: 11; D gene: NA; V gene: TRBV7-3; CDR3 protein: CASSLGAEQYF; CDR3 DNA: TGTGCCAGCAGCTTAGGGGCAGAGCAGTACTTC